This T cell receptor (beta chain) was sequenced in a study of molecular identifiers for immune sequencing clone quantification. As to this clonotype: The antigen remains unidentified.

Bulk TCR library preparation followed previously described methods with listed TCR primers. TCRdb called the PCR reads again in MiXCR, with one record for every CDR3 protein. The data show 90,000 to 120,000 distinct CDR3 sequences, around 33% seen once. The CDR3 length is 14 residues. Trimming cost V 5 bases and J 7 bases, with 15 bases left between them. Study-wide points: Effector cells kept over 98% of their molecules in clones above 20 RNA copies, while naive cells kept under 1% there. Spiked TCR RNA from one Jurkat cell reportedly showed up when mixed among 1 million or so naive cells. Highly expanded clones may be undercounted when identical TCR molecules share barcodes.

This clonotype was sampled from a human donor in good health. Some libraries in this study had Jurkat cell RNA spiked in. What was sequenced was naive CD8+ T cells from blood, with Jurkat cell RNA spiked in. The subset here: FACS-sorted CD8+CD4-CCR7+CD45RA+ naive T cells. The chain carries TRBV12-3 or TRBV12-4 and TRBJ1-5; D possibly corresponds to TRBD1 (5 bases). For the CDR3, the DNA is TGTGCCAGCAGTCTCGGGGGGATGGACCAGCCCCAGCATTTT. Translated, it gives CASSLGGMDQPQHF.